The clone carrying this T cell receptor (beta chain) was counted only a few times. The germline gives CDR1 MDHEN, CDR2 SYDVKM. The trim removed 8 bases at V and 1 base at J, leaving 7 bases unmatched. The CDR3 extends over 15 amino acids. This entry comes from a study of blood T cell repertoires in COVID-19. Method: immunoSEQ multiplex PCR; TCRdb's copy keeps in-frame clones and lacks some. The sample contains 260,000 or so clones, about 87% of which appear only once. Input material: peripheral blood. V gene TRBV28 combines with J gene TRBJ1-1; 10 positions match TRBD1. This TCR was sampled from a human donor in a cohort sampled during active COVID-19. The CDR3 DNA follows: TGTGCCAGCCACCGGGACAGGGGAACGAACACTGAAGCTTTCTTT. It is translated as CASHRDRGTNTEAFF.